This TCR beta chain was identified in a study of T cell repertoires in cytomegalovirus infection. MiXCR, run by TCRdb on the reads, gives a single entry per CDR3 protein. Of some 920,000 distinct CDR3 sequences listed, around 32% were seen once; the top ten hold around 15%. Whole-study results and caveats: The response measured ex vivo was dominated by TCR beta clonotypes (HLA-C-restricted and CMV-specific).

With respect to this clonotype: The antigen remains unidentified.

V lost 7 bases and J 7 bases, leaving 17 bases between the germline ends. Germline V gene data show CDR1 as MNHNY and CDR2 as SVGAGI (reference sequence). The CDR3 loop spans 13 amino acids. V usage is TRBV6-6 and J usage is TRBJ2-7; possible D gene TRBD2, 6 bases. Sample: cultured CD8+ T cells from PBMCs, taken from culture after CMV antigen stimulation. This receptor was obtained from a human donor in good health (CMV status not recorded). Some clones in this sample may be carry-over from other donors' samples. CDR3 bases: TGTGCCAGCAACGGGGGAGACTACGTAGAGCAGTACTTC. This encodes CASNGGDYVEQYF.